This record covers a single T cell receptor (beta chain). Its antigen is not yet known. No much larger clone exists at a distance of one base, and base qualities are not known. TCRbeta CDR3 regions were amplified from genomic DNA by means of the immunoSEQ Assay, a bias-controlled multiplex PCR. The paper's processing steps were these. Nucleated cell counts per sample were estimated from amplification of reference gene primers within the assay. To quantify the absolute abundance of each unique TCRbeta CDR3 rearrangement, sequence reads were collapsed and filtered. For each sample, productive Simpson clonality was calculated as the square root of Simpson's diversity index across productive rearrangements. The immuneACCESS repertoire file appears here via TCRdb, limited to in-frame rearrangements. These files lack a portion of the clones; in checked studies, under half of the deficit traces to unresolved V genes, and the cause of the others is not known. V and J calls and clone size are given by that table; D and trimming were obtained from the DNA. The sample contains around 310,000 clones, roughly 86% of them found a single time. The ten most abundant clones make up roughly a tenth of the sample.

The sample comes from a study of blood T cell repertoires in COVID-19 (dated by TCRdb to 2018 to 2020). For the wider study: Collaborator samples came from the United States, Italy and Spain and covered acute and convalescent phases of COVID-19. A de-identified subject ID, COVID-19 status, age in years and sex were almost always included in the sample metadata. The repertoires were released in a freely available public database intended as a resource for research on the immune response to SARS-CoV-2. Where available, HLA class I and class II types were taken from metadata supplied by the sample provider and were not determined by assay-based typing. The material from the prospective study consisted of cDNA or gDNA derived from T cells, B-cell-depleted T cells, or PBMCs. Deeply sampled blood TCRbeta repertoires from subjects exposed to, actively infected with, or recovered from COVID-19 were included in the dataset. Samples came from the ongoing ImmuneRACE study (first 160 participants) plus 1,254 subjects from 6 global collaborators.

Enrolling through a virtual design, the prospective study's participants ranged in age from roughly 18 to 89 years and lived across approximately 25 United States geographic areas. In the prospective study, cohorts were assigned on the basis of participant-reported clinical history obtained from a screening survey and a study questionnaire. For ImmuneRACE Cohort 3, a participant was defined as recovered based on two consecutive negative NP/OP PCR tests, clearance by a healthcare professional, or resolution of symptoms. In the prospective study, whole blood, serum and a nasopharyngeal or oropharyngeal swab were collected from each participant by mobile phlebotomists. Over a roughly two-month period, participants in the prospective study had the option of providing additional blood draws and questionnaires. Blood samples from the prospective study were shipped frozen or at room temperature prior to DNA extraction.

CDR1 and CDR2 are drawn from the germline V gene (reference sequence): SGHNT, YYREEE. The CDR3 goes from the cysteine to the phenylalanine over 15 residues. Only the CDR3 DNA stays, 45 bases, in frame from base 1. Compared with germline, V lacks 4 bases and J lacks 6 bases; bases without a gene match: 6. Results and caveats for the whole study, not just this receptor: The quantity of clinical and demographic metadata differed by source and by participant and was supplied without curation.

The TCR originated in a woman in her thirties who had recovered from COVID-19. Sample: PBMCs or T cells enriched from blood (not recorded which). The sequence is built from TRBV5-4 and TRBJ2-1; 11 nucleotides in the junction match TRBD1. The CDR3 protein: CASSTDRGRRNEQFF. The DNA is TGTGCCAGCAGCACGGACAGGGGGCGCCGCAATGAGCAGTTCTTC.